The 9 T cell receptor beta chains given below trace back to one sample, sequenced in a study of regulatory T cells in long-lasting Graves disease. CDR3-region Arm-PCR and iRepertoire HTBI primers produced the TCR beta libraries. Each CDR3 protein gets one entry after TCRdb re-called the multiplex PCR reads with MiXCR. Of about 610,000 distinct CDR3 sequences in the sample, about 16% are singletons; the top ten hold 12%. Documented time point: newly diagnosed GD, antithyroid drugs for less than 3 months. PBMCs provided the RNA from which the TCR library was made. The sample was also linked to a second study, of T cells in Graves' hyperthyroidism and ophthalmopathy.

The sample consisted of peripheral blood mononuclear cells (PBMCs), taken at new diagnosis, from a patient treated with antithyroid drugs. These receptors originate from a man between 18 and 29 years old with Graves disease.

The CDR3 reads CATKRQGDNEKLFF. The CDR3 DNA is TGTGCCACCAAACGACAGGGAGATAATGAAAAACTGTTTTTT. This chain joins TRBV12-3 or TRBV12-4 and TRBJ1-4, with TRBD1 identical over 7 bases. J lost 4 bases, V lost 10 bases, and 9 bases had no gene match. CDR3 length: 14 residues.

The sample holds many counts of this clonotype. The J gene is TRBJ2-3, the V gene TRBV10-3; TRBD2 might be the D (5 bases). Trimming removed 10 bases from V and 2 bases from J, with 16 bases in between. Per the germline V gene, CDR1 is ENHRY and CDR2 is SYGVKD. The CDR3 is made up of 14 amino acids. CDR3 nucleotides: TGTGCCACCCGACTAACTCCAGACACAGATACGCAGTATTTT. Its protein is CATRLTPDTDTQYF.

The V gene is TRBV12-3 or TRBV12-4, the J gene TRBJ2-7; 10 nucleotides align to TRBD2. This CDR3 comprises 15 residues. V trimming: 5 bases; J trimming: 3 bases; junction bases outside the gene matches: 7. CDR3 loop: CASSGLAESLYEQYF. The CDR3 bases are TGTGCCAGCAGTGGACTAGCGGAAAGTCTCTACGAGCAGTACTTC.

This clonotype was observed at least ten times. The genes are TRBV3-1 and TRBJ2-7; TRBD1 might be the D (6 bases). This CDR3 comprises 11 residues. V lost 9 bases and J lost 7, with 13 bases in between. Germline lookup yields CDR1 LGHDT and CDR2 YNNKEL (reference sequence). DNA for the CDR3: TGTGCCAGTTCCAGGGGCTGGGAGCAGTACTTC. Protein product: CASSRGWEQYF.

Comments on this clonotype: Just one base apart from a much larger clone, this may be a read error. This rearrangement joins TRBV18 to TRBJ2-3, with TRBD1 matching over 7 bases. The germline CDR1 and CDR2 sequences are KGHSH and LQKENI. The CDR3 loop spans 14 amino acids. J lost 14 bases, V lost 3 bases, and 14 bases had no gene match. The CDR3 region is CASSPPGQAGVPYF. In DNA, the CDR3 is TGTGCCAGCTCACCTCCAGGACAGGCCGGGGTTCCGTATTTT.

This clonotype was observed many times. The chain carries TRBV29-1 and TRBJ2-4; D is ambiguous. V shed 3 bases and J shed 6 bases, with 21 bases lying between them. The CDR3 contains 16 residues. Germline CDR1 SQVTM, CDR2 ANQGSEA. CDR3 residues: CSVDGVAGPDGNIQYF. The CDR3 DNA reads TGCAGCGTTGATGGGGTGGCAGGTCCTGACGGAAACATTCAGTACTTC.

This clonotype was found many times. This chain links TRBV27 with TRBJ2-1; no clear D. The length of the CDR3 is 13 residues. Germline CDR1 is MNHEY and CDR2 is SMNVEV (reference sequence). V lost 5 bases and J 6 bases, leaving 11 bases between the germline ends. This chain's CDR3 is CASSLGPGNEQFF. CDR3 coding DNA: TGTGCCAGCAGTCTAGGACCAGGCAATGAGCAGTTCTTC.

This clonotype came up a few times. The chain carries TRBV7-2 and TRBJ2-7; 9 bases agree with TRBD2. Per germline, CDR1 SGHTA and CDR2 FQGNSA. The CDR3 has 15 residues. After removal of 7 bases from V and 2 bases from J, the junction contained 9 bases not matched to a gene. The CDR3 sequence is CASIPRLAEAYEQYF. DNA for the CDR3: TGTGCCAGCATCCCGCGACTAGCGGAGGCCTACGAGCAGTACTTC.

This clonotype was counted at least ten times. The CDR3 DNA is TGTGCCTGGGACAGGGGCACCTACGAGCAGTACTTC. Encoded protein: CAWDRGTYEQYF. The chain links TRBV30 to TRBJ2-7; 8 bases map to TRBD1. V shed 5 bases and J 2 bases; nucleotides not matched to a gene: 2. CDR1 GTSNPN and CDR2 SVGIG come from the germline V gene (reference sequence). The CDR3 spans 12 residues.